Reported below is one T cell receptor (beta chain). These data come from a study of blood T cell repertoires in COVID-19. Study summary: Specimens from acute and convalescent COVID-19 originated in the United States, Italy and Spain. PBMCs, B-cell-depleted T cells, or T cells provided the cDNA or gDNA that made up the material.

V dropped 0 bases and J dropped 2 bases, with 12 bases sitting between them. CDR3 length: 16 amino acids. Per germline, CDR1 MNHEY and CDR2 SVGAGI. Per the study methods: The assay estimated nucleated cells by amplifying reference gene primers. Assay used: immunoSEQ multiplex PCR; TCRdb lists only in-frame clones, some missing. Clone size and V and J calls were adopted from that table, with D and trimming inferred from the DNA. The sample carries roughly 86,000 clones, roughly four fifths recorded once. Sequences were obtained from peripheral blood. This chain connects TRBV6-5 to TRBJ2-3; D is ambiguous. The source of this sequence is a human donor in a cohort sampled during active COVID-19. CDR3: CASSYSAWAPTDTQYF. The CDR3 region has the DNA TGTGCCAGCAGTTACTCGGCTTGGGCCCCCACAGATACGCAGTATTTT.